One sample yielded the 20 T cell receptor beta chains listed below, sequenced in a study of beta chain features in type 1 diabetes. The investigators reverse transcribed all of the isolated RNA, so they sequenced expressed TCRB transcripts. Libraries were prepared by immunoSEQ multiplex PCR; TCRdb keeps only in-frame clonotypes and omits some of them. The sample shows hundreds of thousands of clones, around 15% of them seen only once. The sequencing sample was made of naive CD4+ T cells from blood. Every receptor here comes from a man aged 18 to 35 in good health.

This clone was recorded a few times. The sample contains more than one DNA sequence encoding this CDR3. This chain links TRBV7-2 with TRBJ2-5, with 12 positions matching TRBD2. This CDR3 is 16 amino acids long. V shed 1 base and J 2 bases; nucleotides not matched to a gene: 2. Germline values: CDR1 SGHTA, CDR2 FQGNSA. CDR3 loop: CASSLGLAGGQETQYF. The CDR3 DNA reads as TGTGCCAGCAGCTTAGGTCTAGCGGGAGGGCAAGAGACCCAGTACTTC.

The chain couples TRBV15 to TRBJ2-2; the D is unclear. This CDR3 has 17 amino acids. V was cut by 1 base and J by 1 base, with 13 bases left in between. The germline V gene encodes CDR1 LNHNV and CDR2 YYDKDF (reference sequence). DNA for the CDR3: TGTGCCACCAGCAGAGGTTCGCGGCCCCTGAACACCGGGGAGCTGTTTTTT. Its translation: CATSRGSRPLNTGELFF.

The V gene is TRBV27, the J gene TRBJ2-7, with 12 bases identical to TRBD1. Unmatched junction bases numbered 8, after V lost 6 bases and J lost 5 bases. Germline CDR1 reads MNHEY; CDR2 reads SMNVEV (reference sequence). The CDR3 totals 15 residues. CDR3 sequence: CASRKTGTGGHEQYF. CDR3 sequence (DNA): TGTGCCAGCAGAAAGACCGGGACAGGGGGCCACGAGCAGTACTTC.

In this sample, this clone turned up a few times. The chain couples TRBV18 to TRBJ1-1; 7 nucleotides agree with TRBD1. Looked up from germline, CDR1 is KGHSH and CDR2 is LQKENI. This CDR3 contains 13 residues. With V trimmed by 6 bases and J by 6 bases, 7 bases remained unmatched. The CDR3 is CASSYGQASEAFF. In nucleotides, the CDR3 is TGTGCCAGCTCTTACGGACAGGCGTCTGAAGCTTTCTTT. The whole variable domain, filled in from reference TRBV18 and TRBJ1-1, reads NAGVMQNPRHLVRRRGQEARLRCSPMKGHSHVYWYRQLPEEGLKFMVYLQKENIIDESGMPKERFSAEFPKEGPSILRIQQVVRGDSAAYFCASSYGQASEAFFGQGTRLTVV.

The V and J genes are TRBV4-3 and TRBJ1-1; 10 bases fit TRBD1. The CDR3 length is 13 residues. Germline-derived CDR1 and CDR2 are LGHNA and YSLEER. The trim removed 4 bases at V and 10 bases at J, leaving 6 bases unmatched. CDR3 DNA: TGCGCCAGCAGCCCCCTCGGACAGGGGGGAGCTTTCTTT. Protein: CASSPLGQGGAFF.

This clone was seen a few times. The chain has TRBV9 and TRBJ2-3; TRBD1 might be the D (6 bases). The germline gives CDR1 SGDLS, CDR2 YYNGEE. The ends were cut back, 0 bases at V and 4 bases at J, with 12 bases in the middle. This CDR3 region has 15 residues. DNA of the CDR3: TGTGCCAGCAGCGTAGGTCCAGGGGCCGCAGATACGCAGTATTTT. Protein: CASSVGPGAADTQYF.

This clone was counted between two and nine times. V is TRBV18 and J is TRBJ2-2; TRBD1 aligns across 7 bases. The V gene's germline CDR1 is KGHSH and CDR2 LQKENI. This CDR3 contains 16 residues. V lost 3 bases, J lost 4 bases, and 8 bases stayed unmatched. CDR3 coding DNA: TGTGCCAGCTCACCCTCCGGACAGGCGACCACCGGGGAGCTGTTTTTT. Translated, it gives CASSPSGQATTGELFF.

This clone turned up a few times. The chain carries TRBV6-6 and TRBJ2-7, with TRBD1 identical over 9 bases. Germline loops: CDR1 MNHNY, CDR2 SVGAGI (reference sequence). The trim removed 10 bases at V and 2 bases at J, leaving 3 bases unmatched. This CDR3 is 12 amino acids long. CDR3 DNA sequence: TGTGCCACGGGACAGGGACCCTACGAGCAGTACTTC. The encoded protein is CATGQGPYEQYF.

This clone was observed a few times. The DNA for the CDR3 is TGTGCCAGCAGCCCGGACATCTTGAACACTGAAGCTTTCTTT. This encodes CASSPDILNTEAFF. The chain combines TRBV9 with TRBJ1-1, with D perhaps matching TRBD1 (5 bases). Trimming left V 4 bases short and J 0 bases short, with 10 bases between. The germline CDR1 and CDR2 sequences are SGDLS and YYNGEE. CDR3 length equals 14 residues. Using reference TRBV9 and TRBJ1-1 for the parts outside the CDR3, the full variable domain is DSGVTQTPKHLITATGQRVTLRCSPRSGDLSVYWYQQSLDQGLQFLIQYYNGEERAKGNILERFSAQQFPDLHSELNLSSLELGDSALYFCASSPDILNTEAFFGQGTRLTVV.

The chain links TRBV6-5 to TRBJ1-4; D gene ambiguous. The CDR3 has 15 residues. V was shortened by 0 bases and J by 11 bases, with 16 bases between the two germline ends. Per the germline V gene, CDR1 is MNHEY and CDR2 is SVGAGI. The CDR3: CASSYSRRLTVKLFF. The CDR3 DNA sequence: TGTGCCAGCAGTTACTCCAGACGCCTCACCGTTAAACTGTTTTTT.

V gene TRBV19 combines with J gene TRBJ2-5; 11 bases map to TRBD1. Germline trimming cut 3 bases from V and 2 bases from J; bases unmatched to any gene: 2. This CDR3 has 15 residues. The germline V gene encodes CDR1 LNHDA and CDR2 SQIVND (reference sequence). The chain's CDR3 is CASSMDRGLQETQYF. The DNA of the CDR3 is TGTGCCAGTAGTATGGACAGGGGGCTTCAAGAGACCCAGTACTTC. Using reference TRBV19 and TRBJ2-5 for the parts outside the CDR3, the full variable domain is DGGITQSPKYLFRKEGQNVTLSCEQNLNHDAMYWYRQDPGQGLRLIYYSQIVNDFQKGDIAEGYSVSREKKESFPLTVTSAQKNPTAFYLCASSMDRGLQETQYFGPGTRLLVL.

The chain recombines TRBV7-3 with TRBJ2-5, with 9 bases aligning to TRBD2. CDR3 size: 14 residues. V trimming: 5 bases; J trimming: 4 bases; junction bases outside the gene matches: 5. Germline CDR1 and CDR2: SGHTA and FQGTGA. This CDR3 reads CASSPVAGVETQYF. The CDR3 nucleotides read TGTGCCAGCAGCCCAGTAGCGGGGGTAGAGACCCAGTACTTC.

As for this clone: Other DNA sequences in the sample encode the same CDR3. The V gene is TRBV9, the J gene TRBJ2-7, with D perhaps matching TRBD2 (6 bases). CDR3 length: 16 amino acids. V was pared by 0 bases and J by 4 bases, with 17 bases between. Germline V lookup: CDR1 SGDLS, CDR2 YYNGEE. CDR3 sequence (DNA): TGTGCCAGCAGCGTAGCCCCAACAGGAGGGTCGTACGAGCAGTACTTC. Translated, it gives CASSVAPTGGSYEQYF.

This clone was seen a few times. This chain connects TRBV5-4 to TRBJ2-4; D is perhaps TRBD2 (5 bases). The CDR3 loop spans 15 amino acids. Germline V gives CDR1 SGHNT, CDR2 YYREEE (reference sequence). Trimming took 4 bases from V and 0 from J, leaving 11 bases between them. CDR3 sequence (DNA): TGTGCCAGCAGCACCGGGGTCTTAGCCAAAAACATTCAGTACTTC. Residues: CASSTGVLAKNIQYF.

The rearrangement links TRBV4-2 to TRBJ2-3, with 8 positions matching TRBD2. Per the germline V gene, CDR1 is LGHNA and CDR2 is YNFKEQ. V trimming: 7 bases; J trimming: 0 bases; junction bases outside the gene matches: 9. CDR3 length: 16 residues. The CDR3 DNA reads as TGTGCCAGCACCAAAGAGAGCGGGGGTAGCACAGATACGCAGTATTTT. Translation gives CASTKESGGSTDTQYF.

V and J are TRBV5-1 and TRBJ1-2, with 8 bases fitting TRBD1. V lost 7 bases and J lost 7; bases outside the gene matches: 6. This CDR3 region has 12 residues. Germline CDR1 is SGHRS and CDR2 is YFSETQ. The CDR3 spells CASRPDRAGYTF. The CDR3 nucleotides are TGCGCCAGCCGCCCGGACAGGGCTGGCTACACCTTC.

V is TRBV6-5 and J is TRBJ2-2; TRBD2 aligns across 8 bases. CDR1 and CDR2 from the germline V gene are MNHEY and SVGAGI. Unmatched junction bases numbered 4, after V lost 8 bases and J lost 8 bases. The length of the CDR3 is 12 residues. CDR3: CASRGGTGELFF. Here the CDR3 DNA reads TGTGCCAGCCGGGGGGGCACGGGGGAGCTGTTTTTT.

The J gene is TRBJ2-1, the V gene TRBV18; D perhaps matches TRBD2 (7 bases). Germline loops: CDR1 KGHSH, CDR2 LQKENI. The length of the CDR3 is 15 residues. Trimming took off 6 bases at V and 4 bases at J, with 16 bases between the two ends. CDR3 residues: CASSGGGRRYNEQFF. Written as DNA, the CDR3 is TGTGCCAGCTCGGGGGGCGGGAGAAGATACAATGAGCAGTTCTTC.

The J gene is TRBJ2-4, the V gene TRBV5-1; 8 nucleotides match TRBD1. Per the germline V gene, CDR1 is SGHRS and CDR2 is YFSETQ. The length of the CDR3 is 14 residues. Losses at the gene ends were 0 bases for V and 6 bases for J; bases not matched to a gene: 2. CDR3 amino acids: CASSLGQGINIQYF. The CDR3 DNA reads TGCGCCAGCAGCTTGGGACAGGGGATAAACATTCAGTACTTC.

J is TRBJ2-4 and V is TRBV7-9; D remains unclear. This CDR3 spans 17 amino acids. V was pared by 1 base and J by 0 bases, with 13 bases between. Germline values: CDR1 SEHNR, CDR2 FQNEAQ (reference sequence). Written as DNA, the CDR3 is TGTGCCAGCAGCTTAGAACGAATGGGGATAGCCAAAAACATTCAGTACTTC. It codes for CASSLERMGIAKNIQYF.